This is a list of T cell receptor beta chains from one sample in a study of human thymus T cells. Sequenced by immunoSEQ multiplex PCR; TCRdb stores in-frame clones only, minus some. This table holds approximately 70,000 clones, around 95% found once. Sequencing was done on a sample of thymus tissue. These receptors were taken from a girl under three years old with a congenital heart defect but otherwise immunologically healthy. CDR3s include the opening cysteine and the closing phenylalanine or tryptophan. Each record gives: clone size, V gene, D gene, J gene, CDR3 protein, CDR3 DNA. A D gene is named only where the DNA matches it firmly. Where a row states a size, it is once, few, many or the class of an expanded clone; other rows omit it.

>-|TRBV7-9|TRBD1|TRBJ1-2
CASSTRDRGDYGYTF
TGTGCCAGCAGCACCCGGGACAGGGGAGACTATGGCTACACCTTC
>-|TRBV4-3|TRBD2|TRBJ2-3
CASSQVKGTSGCTDTQYF
TGCGCCAGCAGCCAAGTTAAAGGGACTAGCGGCTGCACAGATACGCAGTATTTT
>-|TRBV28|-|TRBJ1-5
CAEGQGNQPQHF
TGTGCCGAGGGGCAGGGCAATCAGCCCCAGCATTTT
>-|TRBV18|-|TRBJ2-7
CASSPLSTSSYEQYF
TGTGCCAGCTCACCACTCTCAACGAGCTCCTACGAGCAGTACTTC
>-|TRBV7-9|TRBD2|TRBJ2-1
CASSLGTSALTYNEQFF
TGTGCCAGCAGCTTGGGGACTAGCGCGCTGACCTACAATGAGCAGTTCTTC
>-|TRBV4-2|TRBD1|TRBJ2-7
CASSRHATGGRLYYEQYF
TGTGCCAGCAGCCGGCACGCTACAGGGGGACGACTATACTACGAGCAGTACTTC
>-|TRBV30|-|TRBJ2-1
CAWSSGATYNEQFF
TGTGCCTGGAGCTCAGGGGCTACCTACAATGAGCAGTTCTTC
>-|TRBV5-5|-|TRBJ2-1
CASSLGRGRGHEQFF
TGTGCCAGCAGCTTGGGTAGGGGCAGGGGCCATGAGCAGTTCTTC
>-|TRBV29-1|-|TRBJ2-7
CSVVSGLLSYEQYF
TGCAGCGTTGTCTCGGGGTTACTTTCCTACGAGCAGTACTTC
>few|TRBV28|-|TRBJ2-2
CASSFDRLATGELFF
TGTGCCAGCAGTTTTGACAGGTTGGCCACCGGGGAGCTGTTTTTT
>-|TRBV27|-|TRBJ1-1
CASSPRDSTNTEAFF
TGTGCCAGCAGCCCTAGGGACTCTACGAACACTGAAGCTTTCTTT
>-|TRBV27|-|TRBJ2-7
CASSLAPPQAGIYYEQYF
TGTGCCAGCAGTTTAGCCCCCCCCCAGGCAGGAATTTACTACGAGCAGTACTTC
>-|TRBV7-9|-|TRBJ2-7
CASSLELEAYEQYF
TGTGCCAGCAGCTTAGAACTAGAGGCCTACGAGCAGTACTTC
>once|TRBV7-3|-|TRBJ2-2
CASSLGQGQNTGELFF
TGTGCCAGCAGCTTGGGGCAGGGGCAAAACACCGGGGAGCTGTTTTTT
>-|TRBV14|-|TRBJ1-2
CASSPRQHYGYTF
TGTGCCAGCAGCCCGCGACAGCACTATGGCTACACCTTC
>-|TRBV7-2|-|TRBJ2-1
CASSLEANNEQFF
TGTGCCAGCAGCTTAGAAGCGAACAATGAGCAGTTCTTC
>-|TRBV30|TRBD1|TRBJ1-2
CAWSQLDRGDGYTF
TGTGCCTGGAGTCAGCTTGACAGGGGGGACGGCTACACCTTC
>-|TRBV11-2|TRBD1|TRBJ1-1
CASPGTGGFKSEAFF
TGTGCCAGCCCCGGGACAGGGGGCTTTAAATCTGAAGCTTTCTTT
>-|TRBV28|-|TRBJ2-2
CASSQWGEPTGELFF
TGTGCCAGCAGCCAGTGGGGCGAGCCCACCGGGGAGCTGTTTTTT
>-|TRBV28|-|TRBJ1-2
CASRRVKSYGYTF
TGTGCCAGCAGGAGGGTAAAGTCCTATGGCTACACCTTC
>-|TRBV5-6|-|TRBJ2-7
CASSGENRVRGLYEQYF
TGTGCCAGCAGCGGAGAAAACAGGGTGCGGGGGTTGTACGAGCAGTACTTC
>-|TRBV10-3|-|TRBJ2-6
CAAGTSGANVLTF
TGTGCCGCTGGAACCTCTGGGGCCAACGTCCTGACTTTC
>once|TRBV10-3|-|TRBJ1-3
CAISAEGVAGNTIYF
TGTGCCATCAGTGCCGAGGGGGTCGCTGGAAACACCATATATTTT
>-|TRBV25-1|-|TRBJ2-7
CASSDDAPYEQYF
TGTGCCAGCAGTGATGATGCCCCCTACGAGCAGTACTTC